This record looks at one TCR beta chain sequence and its context. This sample was taken from a study of control samples from healthy donors and cancer patients. Profiling relied on immunoSEQ multiplex PCR, and the TCRdb table lists in-frame clones only, not all of them. The sample lists 230,000 or so clones; 90% to 95% were seen once. This CDR3 spans 14 amino acids. Trimming stripped 6 bases from V and 2 bases from J, with 14 bases between. Germline CDR1 reads SNHLY; CDR2 reads FYNNEI. The sample consisted of blood. The genes are TRBV2 and TRBJ2-7, with D perhaps matching TRBD1 (6 bases). The receptor's source is a man over 45 in good health. CDR3 in DNA: TGTGCCAGCAGGGGTGACAGGCCAGCCTACGAGCAGTACGTC. Protein: CASRGDRPAYEQYV.